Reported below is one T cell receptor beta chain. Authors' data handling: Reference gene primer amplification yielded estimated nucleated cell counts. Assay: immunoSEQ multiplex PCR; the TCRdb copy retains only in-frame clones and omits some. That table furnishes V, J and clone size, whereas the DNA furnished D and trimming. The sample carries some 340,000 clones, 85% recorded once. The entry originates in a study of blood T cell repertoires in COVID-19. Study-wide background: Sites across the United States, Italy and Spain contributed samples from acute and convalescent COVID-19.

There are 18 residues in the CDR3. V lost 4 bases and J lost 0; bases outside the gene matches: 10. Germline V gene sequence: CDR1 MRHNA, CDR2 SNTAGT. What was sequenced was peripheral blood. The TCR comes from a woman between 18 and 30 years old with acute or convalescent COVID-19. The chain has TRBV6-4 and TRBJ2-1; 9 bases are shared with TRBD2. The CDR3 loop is CASSVLAGIPGSYNEQFF. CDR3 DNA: TGTGCCAGCAGTGTGCTAGCGGGAATCCCCGGCTCCTACAATGAGCAGTTCTTC.